In its sample, the clone carrying this T cell receptor (beta chain) was seen once. This sample is drawn from a study of T cells after somatic rescue of genetic block. In germline, CDR1 is MNHNS, CDR2 SASEGT. The V and J ends lost 0 bases and 2 bases respectively, with 11 bases between them. The length of the CDR3 is 15 residues. Assay: immunoSEQ multiplex PCR; the TCRdb copy retains only in-frame clones and omits some. The sample yields 80,000 to 100,000 clones, 85% to 90% seen once. This rearrangement joins TRBV6-1 to TRBJ2-7; no firm D call. Sequencing used peripheral blood mononuclear cells (PBMCs). The clonotype originates from a woman aged 18 to 35. The CDR3 bases are TGTGCCAGCAGTGAAGCGCGTCTCAGCACCTACGAGCAGTACTTC. Translating it yields CASSEARLSTYEQYF.